These 16 T cell receptor beta chains were all obtained from the same sample, sequenced in a study of T cells in Graves' hyperthyroidism and ophthalmopathy (dated 2019 in TCRdb). The library was produced with multiplex PCR. Sequencing relied on an Illumina HiSeq 2000. TCR beta CDR3 regions were amplified from RNA transcripts. The TCR CDR3 was subjected to a first round of RT-PCR using the HTBI primer set and the Qiagen OneStep RT-PCR kit. Using fastp at Q25 and MiXCR, TCRdb reprocessed the public reads and kept productive beta chains. Under each unique CDR3 protein, matching rows form one entry showing the most common genes and DNA. This sample holds fewer than 700,000 distinct CDR3 sequences; roughly 17% were observed only once. In total, the top ten clones hold around 17% of the sample. Sequences were obtained from blood. The receptors shown here come from a woman younger than 30 with Graves' ophthalmopathy.

This clonotype was seen repeatedly, ten times or more. V gene TRBV30 combines with J gene TRBJ2-1, with 8 nucleotides matching TRBD2. V lost 3 bases, J lost 5 bases, and 3 bases stayed unmatched. CDR3 length: 13 amino acids. From germline, CDR1 is GTSNPN and CDR2 SVGIG (reference sequence). For the CDR3, the DNA is TGTGCCTGGAGCTACGGGGGGGACAATGAGCAGTTCTTC. Translation: CAWSYGGDNEQFF.

Many counts were recorded for this clonotype. This rearrangement joins TRBV30 to TRBJ1-2; 9 nucleotides align to TRBD1. Trimming removed 3 bases from V and 7 bases from J; junction bases left unmatched: 6. CDR3 length: 13 residues. Germline V CDR1 and CDR2: GTSNPN, SVGIG (reference sequence). This CDR3 is CAWRLGQGVGYTF. The DNA of the CDR3 is TGTGCCTGGAGGTTGGGACAGGGAGTTGGCTACACCTTC. The full variable domain, its missing parts supplied by reference TRBV30 and TRBJ1-2, is SQTIHQWPATLVQPVGSPLSLECTVEGTSNPNLYWYRQAAGRGLQLLFYSVGIGQISSEVPQNLSASRPQDRQFILSSKKLLLSDSGFYLCAWRLGQGVGYTFGSGTRLTVV.

This clonotype was recorded many times. The genes are TRBV28 and TRBJ1-3, with 7 nucleotides matching TRBD1. Germline V gene data show CDR1 as MDHEN and CDR2 as SYDVKM. The CDR3 sequence is 14 residues long. The junction had 0 bases not matched to a gene; V was cut back by 0 bases and J by 4 bases. The CDR3: CASSLWTGGNTIYF. In nucleotides, the CDR3 is TGTGCCAGCAGTTTATGGACAGGGGGAAACACCATATATTTT.

There are many counts of this clonotype. The genes are TRBV6-6 and TRBJ1-6; a weak D match, TRBD1 (5 bases). Trimming shortened V by 2 bases and J by 4 bases, and 18 bases separated the two germline ends. The CDR3 consists of 18 residues. From germline, CDR1 is MNHNY and CDR2 SVGAGI (reference sequence). This chain's CDR3 is CASSYTVGDLLYNSPLHF. The CDR3 DNA sequence: TGTGCCAGCAGTTACACGGTCGGGGACCTTTTGTATAATTCACCCCTCCACTTT.

This clonotype was seen at least ten times. This sequence joins TRBV28 and TRBJ2-2; possibly TRBD2 for D (6 bases). The V gene's germline CDR1 is MDHEN and CDR2 SYDVKM. This CDR3 comprises 15 residues. The ends were cut back, 0 bases at V and 3 bases at J, with 8 bases in the middle. The CDR3 sequence: CASSLWWEDTGELFF. DNA for the CDR3: TGTGCCAGCAGTTTATGGTGGGAGGACACCGGGGAGCTGTTTTTT. Full variable domain (remainder filled in from reference TRBV28 and TRBJ2-2): DVKVTQSSRYLVKRTGEKVFLECVQDMDHENMFWYRQDPGLGLRLIYFSYDVKMKEKGDIPEGYSVSREKKERFSLILESASTNQTSMYLCASSLWWEDTGELFFGEGSRLTVL.

This clonotype was observed many times. The V call is TRBV11-2, the J call TRBJ2-5, with 9 bases fitting TRBD1. This CDR3 has 15 amino acids. V lost 5 bases, J lost 5 bases, and 9 bases stayed unmatched. Germline V gene lookup returns CDR1 SGHAT and CDR2 FQNNGV. The CDR3 nucleotides are TGTGCCAGCAGCGCTCACAGGGGGCACGCTGAGACCCAGTACTTC. Translated, it gives CASSAHRGHAETQYF.

At least ten counts were recorded for this clonotype. The J gene is TRBJ2-7, the V gene TRBV13; TRBD1 or TRBD2 may be the D gene (5 bases each). The length of the CDR3 is 15 residues. The germline V gene has CDR1 PRHDT and CDR2 FYEKMQ (reference sequence). Deletions cut 5 bases from V and 5 bases from J, with 19 bases between. CDR3 loop: CASSPEGQGRNEQYF. Here the CDR3 DNA reads TGTGCCAGCAGCCCTGAGGGGCAGGGTAGGAACGAGCAGTACTTC.

This clonotype has a count of ten or more. This chain links TRBV11-3 with TRBJ2-1; D remains ambiguous. CDR1 and CDR2 from the germline V gene are SGHNT and YENEEA. V was clipped by 3 bases and J by 6 bases, with 21 bases between them. The CDR3 covers 17 residues. CDR3 sequence reads: CASSFLPGPGVRNEQFF. In DNA form, the CDR3 reads TGTGCCAGCAGCTTCCTACCAGGCCCTGGGGTTCGCAATGAGCAGTTCTTC.

This chain uses TRBV7-9 with TRBJ2-2, with a possible D match to TRBD2 (5 bases). From germline, CDR1 is SEHNR and CDR2 FQNEAQ (reference sequence). The CDR3 has 16 amino acids. Trimming took 2 bases from V and 5 from J, leaving 15 bases between them. DNA for the CDR3: TGTGCCAGCAGCTTATTGTCAGGAGGTGGTACCGGGGAGCTGTTTTTT. It yields the protein CASSLLSGGGTGELFF.

This clonotype was counted many times. The chain's CDR3 is CATSRTGLAGNTGELFF. The CDR3 DNA is TGTGCCACCAGCAGGACAGGACTAGCGGGGAACACCGGGGAGCTGTTTTTT. The chain joins TRBV15 to TRBJ2-2; 11 bases align to TRBD2. CDR3 length equals 17 residues. Germline lookup yields CDR1 LNHNV and CDR2 YYDKDF (reference sequence). Losses at the gene ends were 3 bases for V and 1 base for J; bases not matched to a gene: 4.

This rearrangement joins TRBV2 to TRBJ2-1; tentative D call: TRBD2 (5 bases). The CDR3 loop spans 13 amino acids. V lost 2 bases and J 10 bases, leaving 12 bases between the germline ends. CDR1 and CDR2 (germline): SNHLY, FYNNEI. CDR3 nucleotides: TGTGCCAGCAGTGAATTCCTAGCCGACGAGCAGTTCTTC. Protein sequence: CASSEFLADEQFF.

The chain carries TRBV5-6 and TRBJ2-2; D is uncertain. The CDR3 loop spans 15 amino acids. With 0 bases removed from V and 2 bases from J, the gap between germline ends came to 8 bases. The germline gives CDR1 SGHDT, CDR2 YYEEEE. The CDR3 DNA follows: TGTGCCAGCAGCTTGGTCCAACTTAACACCGGGGAGCTGTTTTTT. Encoded protein: CASSLVQLNTGELFF.

This clonotype was counted only a few times. This chain joins TRBV18 and TRBJ1-5; unclear D gene. The germline V and J ends were trimmed by 3 bases and 5 bases, with 11 bases remaining between them. The germline V gene encodes CDR1 KGHSH and CDR2 LQKENI. This CDR3 has 14 amino acids. CDR3 protein: CASSPSGVDQPQHF. CDR3 bases: TGTGCCAGCTCACCGTCGGGAGTGGATCAGCCCCAGCATTTT.

This clonotype was observed at least ten times. CDR3 protein: CASSLTDYEQYF. DNA for the CDR3: TGTGCCAGCAGTTTAACAGACTACGAGCAGTACTTC. The V call is TRBV28, the J call TRBJ2-7; D gene ambiguous. Trimming stripped 2 bases from V and 3 bases from J, with 5 bases between. Germline V gene data show CDR1 as MDHEN and CDR2 as SYDVKM. The CDR3 length is 12 residues.

Details on this clonotype: A read error is possible here, since a much larger clone lies one base away. The chain couples TRBV5-1 to TRBJ1-2; 7 nucleotides align to TRBD1. Germline loops: CDR1 SGHRS, CDR2 YFSETQ. The CDR3 covers 13 residues. This chain's CDR3 is CAGSGGDRLGYTF. The DNA for the CDR3 is TGCGCCGGCAGCGGAGGGGACAGACTGGGCTACACCTTC.

Note on this clonotype: One end of the junction does not line up with germline, which may come from a read error. The gene calls are TRBV7-2 and TRBJ2-1, with TRBD2 identical over 12 bases. Germline CDR1 SGHTA, CDR2 FQGNSA. The CDR3 has 16 residues. The CDR3 is CASSLAGLAGLNEQFF. The CDR3 DNA follows: TGCGCCAGCAGCTTAGCAGGACTAGCGGGACTTAATGAGCAGTTCTTC.